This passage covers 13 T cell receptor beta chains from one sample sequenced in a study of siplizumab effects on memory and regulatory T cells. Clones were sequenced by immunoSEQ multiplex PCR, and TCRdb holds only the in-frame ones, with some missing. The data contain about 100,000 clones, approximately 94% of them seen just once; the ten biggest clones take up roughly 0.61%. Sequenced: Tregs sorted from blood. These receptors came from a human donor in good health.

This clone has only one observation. The CDR3 reads CASSFYRGLAPDTQYF. The CDR3 bases are TGTGCCAGCAGTTTTTACAGAGGGCTCGCCCCAGATACGCAGTATTTT. This rearrangement joins TRBV27 to TRBJ2-3; TRBD2 might be the D (5 bases). Per the germline V gene, CDR1 is MNHEY and CDR2 is SMNVEV (reference sequence). The length of the CDR3 is 16 residues. Trimming removed 3 bases at V and 4 bases at J, with 17 bases between.

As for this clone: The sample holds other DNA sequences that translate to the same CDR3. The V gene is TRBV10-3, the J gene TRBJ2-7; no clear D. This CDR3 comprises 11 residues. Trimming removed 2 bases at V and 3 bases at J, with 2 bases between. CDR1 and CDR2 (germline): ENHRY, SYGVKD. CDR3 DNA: TGTGCCATCAGTGAGGGCTACGAGCAGTACTTC. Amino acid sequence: CAISEGYEQYF.

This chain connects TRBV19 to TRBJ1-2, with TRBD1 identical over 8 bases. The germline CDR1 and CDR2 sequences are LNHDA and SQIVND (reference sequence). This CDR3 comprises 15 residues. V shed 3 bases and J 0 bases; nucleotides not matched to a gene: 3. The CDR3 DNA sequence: TGTGCCAGTAGTATGGGGACAGGTTCTAACTATGGCTACACCTTC. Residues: CASSMGTGSNYGYTF.

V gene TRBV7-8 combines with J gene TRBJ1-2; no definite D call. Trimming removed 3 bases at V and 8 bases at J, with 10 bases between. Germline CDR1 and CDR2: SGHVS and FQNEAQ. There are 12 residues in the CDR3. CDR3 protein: CASSFCGYGYTF. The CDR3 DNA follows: TGTGCCAGCAGCTTTTGTGGTTACGGCTACACCTTC. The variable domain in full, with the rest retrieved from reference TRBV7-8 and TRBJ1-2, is GAGVSQSPRYKVAKRGQDVALRCDPISGHVSLFWYQQALGQGPEFLTYFQNEAQLDKSGLPSDRFFAERPEGSVSTLKIQRTQQEDSAVYLCASSFCGYGYTFGSGTRLTVV.

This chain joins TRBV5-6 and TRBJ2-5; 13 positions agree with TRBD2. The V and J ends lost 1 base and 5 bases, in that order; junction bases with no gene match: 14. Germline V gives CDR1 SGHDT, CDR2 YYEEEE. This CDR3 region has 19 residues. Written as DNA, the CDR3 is TGTGCCAGCAGCTTGTTTCCCGGGACTAGCGGGAAAATGGTCGAGACCCAGTACTTC. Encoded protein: CASSLFPGTSGKMVETQYF.

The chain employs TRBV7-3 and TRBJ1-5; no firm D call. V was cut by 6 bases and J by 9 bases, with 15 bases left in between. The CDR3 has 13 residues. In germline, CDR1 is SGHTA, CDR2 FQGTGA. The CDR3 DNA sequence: TGTGCCAGCAGTCCGAACCCATTCTCGCCCCAGCATTTT. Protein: CASSPNPFSPQHF. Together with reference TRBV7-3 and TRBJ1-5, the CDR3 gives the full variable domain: GAGVSQTPSNKVTEKGKYVELRCDPISGHTALYWYRQSLGQGPEFLIYFQGTGAADDSGLPNDRFFAVRPEGSVSTLKIQRTERGDSAVYLCASSPNPFSPQHFGDGTRLSIL.

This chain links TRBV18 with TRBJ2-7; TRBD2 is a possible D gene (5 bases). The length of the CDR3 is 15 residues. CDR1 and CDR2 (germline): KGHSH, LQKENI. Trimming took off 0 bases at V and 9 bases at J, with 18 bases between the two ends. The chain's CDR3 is CASSPPSGPGSVQYF. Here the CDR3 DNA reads TGTGCCAGCTCACCACCGTCCGGCCCGGGGTCGGTGCAGTACTTC.

CDR3 sequence reads: CASSRQARETQYF. The DNA of the CDR3 is TGTGCCAGTAGTAGGCAGGCCCGGGAGACCCAGTACTTC. V gene TRBV19 combines with J gene TRBJ2-5, with D unclear. The CDR3 extends over 13 amino acids. Trimming shortened V by 4 bases and J by 5 bases, and 11 bases separated the two germline ends. The germline gives CDR1 LNHDA, CDR2 SQIVND (reference sequence).

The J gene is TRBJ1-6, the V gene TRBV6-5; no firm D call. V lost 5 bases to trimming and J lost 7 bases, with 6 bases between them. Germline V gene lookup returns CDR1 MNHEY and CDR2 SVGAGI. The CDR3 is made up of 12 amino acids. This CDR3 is CASSMKNSPLHF. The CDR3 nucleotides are TGTGCCAGCAGTATGAAGAATTCACCCCTCCACTTT.

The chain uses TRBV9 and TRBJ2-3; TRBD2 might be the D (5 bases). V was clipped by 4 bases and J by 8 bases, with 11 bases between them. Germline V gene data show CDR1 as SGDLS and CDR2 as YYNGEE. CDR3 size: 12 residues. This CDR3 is CASSPGWRTQYF. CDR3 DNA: TGTGCCAGCAGCCCGGGGTGGCGTACGCAGTATTTT.

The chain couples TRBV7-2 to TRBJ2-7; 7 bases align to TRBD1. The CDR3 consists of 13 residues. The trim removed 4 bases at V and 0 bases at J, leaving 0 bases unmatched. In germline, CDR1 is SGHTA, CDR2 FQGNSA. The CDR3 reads CASSYRGSYEQYF. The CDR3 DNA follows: TGTGCCAGCAGCTACAGGGGCTCCTACGAGCAGTACTTC.

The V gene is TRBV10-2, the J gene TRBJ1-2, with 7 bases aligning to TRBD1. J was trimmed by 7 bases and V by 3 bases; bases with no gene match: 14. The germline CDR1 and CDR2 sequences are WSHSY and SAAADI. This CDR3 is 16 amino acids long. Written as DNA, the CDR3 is TGCGCCAGCAGTGAACCTCGACAGGGAAGAAGGAGTGGCTACACCTTC. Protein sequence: CASSEPRQGRRSGYTF.

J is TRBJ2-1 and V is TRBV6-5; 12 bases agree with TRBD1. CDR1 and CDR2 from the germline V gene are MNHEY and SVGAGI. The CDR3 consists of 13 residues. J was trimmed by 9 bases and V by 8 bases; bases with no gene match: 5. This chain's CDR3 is CASWGQGAFEQFF. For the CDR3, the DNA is TGTGCCAGCTGGGGACAGGGGGCTTTTGAGCAGTTCTTC.